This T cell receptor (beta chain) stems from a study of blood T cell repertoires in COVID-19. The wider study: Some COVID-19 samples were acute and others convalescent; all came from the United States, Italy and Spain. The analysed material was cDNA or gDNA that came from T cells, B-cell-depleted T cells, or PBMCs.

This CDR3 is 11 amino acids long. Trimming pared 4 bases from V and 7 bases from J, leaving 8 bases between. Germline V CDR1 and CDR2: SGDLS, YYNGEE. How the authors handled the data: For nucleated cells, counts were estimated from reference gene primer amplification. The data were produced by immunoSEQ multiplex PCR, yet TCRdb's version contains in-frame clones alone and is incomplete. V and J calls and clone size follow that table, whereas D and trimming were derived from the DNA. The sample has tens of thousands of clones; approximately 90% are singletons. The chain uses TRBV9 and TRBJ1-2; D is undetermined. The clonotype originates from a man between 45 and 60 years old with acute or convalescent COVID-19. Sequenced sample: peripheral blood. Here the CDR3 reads CASSSPVGYTF. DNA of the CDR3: TGTGCCAGCAGCTCTCCGGTTGGCTACACCTTC. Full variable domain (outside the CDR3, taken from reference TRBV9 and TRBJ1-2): DSGVTQTPKHLITATGQRVTLRCSPRSGDLSVYWYQQSLDQGLQFLIQYYNGEERAKGNILERFSAQQFPDLHSELNLSSLELGDSALYFCASSSPVGYTFGSGTRLTVV.